The clone carrying this TCR beta chain was counted ten times or more. Its antigen is unidentified. Preparation of the TCRbeta library was carried out with unique molecular identifiers. TCRdb used MiXCR to reprocess the PCR reads, holding one entry per CDR3 protein. The sample holds some 220,000 distinct CDR3 sequences, approximately 11% seen once. This specimen comes from a study of T-cell reconstitution after alpha-beta-depleted transplantation in children. Germline CDR1 is SQVTM and CDR2 is ANQGSEA. V lost 3 bases to trimming and J lost 0 bases, with 3 bases between them. The CDR3 has 11 amino acids. Study results and limitations: By about two months after transplant, alpha-beta T cells reportedly arose from several hundred graft clones that had expanded. Surviving recipient T cells and thymic progenitors produced the high day-60 TCRbeta diversity seen in some patients. When one year had passed after transplant, most T-cell counts and diversity came from newly produced T cells.

The source was PBMCs, collected before TCRalphabeta/CD19-depleted stem cell transplant. V gene TRBV29-1 combines with J gene TRBJ2-7; D remains unclear. The receptor's source is a child under two years old with acute myeloid leukemia, due to receive a stem cell transplant. This CDR3 reads CSVDSSYEQYF. CDR3 coding DNA: TGCAGCGTTGACAGCTCCTACGAGCAGTACTTC.